The 12 T cell receptor beta chains presented below share a single source sample, sequenced in a study of T cell changes during pregnancy in multiple sclerosis. The method was immunoSEQ multiplex PCR; TCRdb's version includes in-frame clones alone and lacks a portion of them. The sample includes approximately 100,000 clones, 90% to 95% of them seen just once. The sequences come from peripheral blood, collected after pregnancy. Receptors were obtained from a female donor in good health, enrolled as a control in a pregnancy study.

The gene calls are TRBV10-2 and TRBJ1-1; TRBD1 is a possible D gene (5 bases). The CDR3 contains 13 residues. From germline, CDR1 is WSHSY and CDR2 SAAADI. V was pared by 6 bases and J by 5 bases, with 13 bases between. This CDR3 reads CASRGIGGTEAFF. CDR3 sequence (DNA): TGCGCCAGCAGGGGGATCGGGGGAACTGAAGCTTTCTTT.

V usage is TRBV19 and J usage is TRBJ2-7; D not certain. V was shortened by 4 bases and J by 3 bases, with 10 bases between the two germline ends. CDR3 length: 13 residues. Germline assignment: CDR1 LNHDA and CDR2 SQIVND (reference sequence). The CDR3, as DNA: TGTGCCAGTAGTACTCGGTCTTACTACGAGCAGTACTTC. Translating gives CASSTRSYYEQYF.

V gene TRBV27 combines with J gene TRBJ1-2; 7 bases are shared with TRBD1. V lost 3 bases and J lost 6; bases outside the gene matches: 4. The germline CDR1 and CDR2 sequences are MNHEY and SMNVEV (reference sequence). The CDR3 contains 13 residues. In DNA form, the CDR3 reads TGTGCCAGCAGTTTCCTTACAGGGGATGGCTACACCTTC. It is translated as CASSFLTGDGYTF.

The V gene is TRBV7-9, the J gene TRBJ2-3; 10 nucleotides line up with TRBD2. The length of the CDR3 is 15 residues. V was pared by 4 bases and J by 1 base, with 2 bases of the junction left unmatched. Germline V gene sequence: CDR1 SEHNR, CDR2 FQNEAQ (reference sequence). The CDR3 DNA reads as TGTGCCAGCAGCTATGGGACTAGCGGCACAGATACGCAGTATTTT. Protein product: CASSYGTSGTDTQYF.

The rearrangement joins TRBV5-1 to TRBJ1-5; TRBD1 agrees at 7 bases. This CDR3 contains 14 residues. Germline V gene lookup returns CDR1 SGHRS and CDR2 YFSETQ. Trimming cost V 0 bases and J 7 bases; bases outside gene matches: 4. The CDR3 nucleotides are TGCGCCAGCAGCTTGGGCGACAGGGACCAGCCCCAGCATTTT. The encoded protein is CASSLGDRDQPQHF. Full variable domain (remainder filled in from reference TRBV5-1 and TRBJ1-5): KAGVTQTPRYLIKTRGQQVTLSCSPISGHRSVSWYQQTPGQGLQFLFEYFSETQRNKGNFPGRFSGRQFSNSRSEMNVSTLELGDSALYLCASSLGDRDQPQHFGDGTRLSIL.

The CDR3 region is CASSWNRDLITPQHF. The CDR3 region has the DNA TGTGCCAGCAGCTGGAACAGGGATCTGATCACGCCCCAGCATTTT. This rearrangement joins TRBV5-6 to TRBJ1-5; a possible D gene is TRBD1 (6 bases). Trimming removed 3 bases from V and 9 bases from J, with 19 bases in between. Germline CDR1 and CDR2: SGHDT and YYEEEE. The CDR3 consists of 15 residues.

This sequence joins TRBV5-6 and TRBJ1-5; 8 positions match TRBD1. V lost 3 bases to trimming and J lost 5 bases; unmatched junction nucleotides: 10. In germline, CDR1 is SGHDT, CDR2 YYEEEE. The CDR3 extends over 16 amino acids. For the CDR3, the DNA is TGTGCCAGCAGCTCAATCTTGGACAGGGAAGATCAGCCCCAGCATTTT. Translated, it gives CASSSILDREDQPQHF.

J is TRBJ1-4 and V is TRBV27; no firm D call. The germline V and J ends were trimmed by 5 bases and 3 bases, with 13 bases remaining between them. Germline V gene sequence: CDR1 MNHEY, CDR2 SMNVEV (reference sequence). This CDR3 is built from 15 residues. CDR3 in amino acids: CASSPGIRSNEKLFF. The CDR3, as DNA: TGTGCCAGCAGTCCGGGGATCAGATCTAATGAAAAACTGTTTTTT. Variable domain in full (rest from reference TRBV27 and TRBJ1-4): EAQVTQNPRYLITVTGKKLTVTCSQNMNHEYMSWYRQDPGLGLRQIYYSMNVEVTDKGDVPEGYKVSRKEKRNFPLILESPSPNQTSLYFCASSPGIRSNEKLFFGSGTQLSVL.

The chain links TRBV7-8 to TRBJ2-2, with D possibly matching TRBD1 (6 bases). This CDR3 is 16 amino acids long. The germline CDR1 and CDR2 sequences are SGHVS and FQNEAQ. Trimming took off 2 bases at V and 1 base at J, with 11 bases between the two ends. CDR3 bases: TGTGCCAGCAGCTTAAGTGACAGGCTGAACACCGGGGAGCTGTTTTTT. It codes for CASSLSDRLNTGELFF.

This clone was picked up one time. The chain combines TRBV30 with TRBJ1-2; 8 positions match TRBD1. Germline assignment: CDR1 GTSNPN and CDR2 SVGIG (reference sequence). Trimming cost V 3 bases and J 1 base; bases outside gene matches: 13. The CDR3 runs 17 residues. The CDR3, as DNA: TGTGCCTGGAGACCAACCCCAAGGGACAGGCTTAACTATGGCTACACCTTC. This gives the protein CAWRPTPRDRLNYGYTF.

The rearrangement links TRBV11-2 to TRBJ1-2; TRBD1 is a possible D gene (5 bases). The CDR3 spans 15 residues. V gave up 7 bases and J gave up 1 base, with 16 bases separating them. Germline V lookup: CDR1 SGHAT, CDR2 FQNNGV. This CDR3 is CASTPGRSFNYGYTF. The CDR3 DNA reads as TGTGCCAGCACTCCAGGGCGGTCTTTTAACTATGGCTACACCTTC.

V usage is TRBV23-1 and J usage is TRBJ2-2, with D maybe TRBD1 (5 bases). TRBV23-1 is an open reading frame whose function is uncertain. The CDR3 runs 17 residues. Trimming took off 0 bases at V and 1 base at J, with 12 bases between the two ends. The CDR3 sequence: CASSQSGYRRNTGELFF. CDR3 coding DNA: TGCGCCAGCAGTCAATCCGGATACAGGAGGAACACCGGGGAGCTGTTTTTT.